What follows are 12 T cell receptor beta chains derived from one specimen sequenced in a study of cytotoxic CD8 clonotypes in ibrutinib-treated CLL. Libraries were prepared by immunoSEQ multiplex PCR; TCRdb keeps only in-frame clonotypes and omits some of them. The sample yields 50,000 to 60,000 clones, less than 90% seen once. The sequences come from PBMCs, collected after 24 months of ibrutinib treatment. The receptors derive from a human donor with chronic lymphocytic leukemia.

In this sample, this clone turned up once. The chain joins TRBV6-6 to TRBJ2-3; 11 nucleotides line up with TRBD2. Per the germline V gene, CDR1 is MNHNY and CDR2 is SVGAGI (reference sequence). V lost 6 bases and J lost 5; bases outside the gene matches: 10. The CDR3 is 16 amino acids. The CDR3 coding sequence is TGTGCCAGCAGCATAACTAGCGGGAGTCGAGGAGATACGCAGTATTTT. Protein product: CASSITSGSRGDTQYF.

This rearrangement joins TRBV7-9 to TRBJ2-7, with unresolved D. Trimming took off 2 bases at V and 3 bases at J, with 5 bases between the two ends. The CDR3 spans 12 residues. The germline CDR1 and CDR2 sequences are SEHNR and FQNEAQ (reference sequence). The CDR3 loop reads CASSLNGYEQYF. DNA for the CDR3: TGTGCCAGCAGCTTAAACGGCTACGAGCAGTACTTC.

The chain uses TRBV27 and TRBJ2-2; tentative D call: TRBD1 (6 bases). V gave up 5 bases and J gave up 5 bases, with 15 bases separating them. This CDR3 spans 15 amino acids. Germline V lookup: CDR1 MNHEY, CDR2 SMNVEV (reference sequence). The CDR3 region is CASSLGAGTTGELFF. The CDR3, as DNA: TGTGCCAGCAGTCTTGGAGCCGGGACAACCGGGGAGCTGTTTTTT.

DNA for the CDR3: TGCGCCAGCAGCCAAACCCCGACAGGGATCATAGAGCCCCAGCATTTT. Protein sequence: CASSQTPTGIIEPQHF. The rearrangement joins TRBV4-3 to TRBJ1-5; 7 bases are a match to TRBD1. Germline values: CDR1 LGHNA, CDR2 YSLEER. The V segment lost 2 bases and the J segment 8 bases; nucleotides outside the gene matches: 12. The CDR3 sequence is 16 residues long.

The chain carries TRBV19 and TRBJ2-2; TRBD2 agrees at 7 bases. CDR1 LNHDA and CDR2 SQIVND come from the germline V gene (reference sequence). The CDR3 has 16 amino acids. V shed 5 bases and J 3 bases; nucleotides not matched to a gene: 9. The CDR3 loop is CASSDGASGHTGELFF. CDR3 coding DNA: TGTGCCAGTAGTGATGGGGCTAGCGGTCACACCGGGGAGCTGTTTTTT.

The chain links TRBV11-3 to TRBJ2-1; 7 nucleotides line up with TRBD2. With V trimmed by 0 bases and J by 0 bases, 2 bases remained unmatched. Germline CDR1 is SGHNT and CDR2 is YENEEA. The CDR3 loop spans 16 amino acids. For the CDR3, the DNA is TGTGCCAGCAGCTTAGAAGCGGGGCCCTCCTACAATGAGCAGTTCTTC. The encoded protein is CASSLEAGPSYNEQFF.

Of note for this clone: An end of the junction does not agree with germline; a read error may underlie this. This rearrangement joins TRBV25-1 to TRBJ1-3, with a tentative D call TRBD1 (5 bases). Germline V CDR1 and CDR2: MGHDK, SYGVNS. The CDR3 is 15 amino acids. The CDR3 DNA follows: TGTACCAGCAGTGATTCAGGGCGCTCTGGAAACACCATATATTTT. As protein: CTSSDSGRSGNTIYF.

The J gene is TRBJ2-7, the V gene TRBV28, with 9 nucleotides matching TRBD2. The germline V gene encodes CDR1 MDHEN and CDR2 SYDVKM. The CDR3 extends over 15 amino acids. V lost 2 bases to trimming and J lost 9 bases; unmatched junction nucleotides: 11. The CDR3 is CASSLISLAGNLQYF. The CDR3 nucleotides read TGTGCCAGCAGTTTAATTTCCCTAGCGGGAAATCTGCAGTACTTC. The full variable domain, in which reference TRBV28 and TRBJ2-7 provide the parts outside the CDR3, is DVKVTQSSRYLVKRTGEKVFLECVQDMDHENMFWYRQDPGLGLRLIYFSYDVKMKEKGDIPEGYSVSREKKERFSLILESASTNQTSMYLCASSLISLAGNLQYFGPGTRLTVT.

This chain joins TRBV18 and TRBJ2-7; 7 bases agree with TRBD1. CDR1 is KGHSH and CDR2 is LQKENI in the germline V gene. The junction had 8 bases not matched to a gene; V was cut back by 3 bases and J by 6 bases. There are 14 residues in the CDR3. The CDR3 loop is CASSPKQQGSEQYF. The CDR3 nucleotides read TGTGCCAGCTCACCCAAACAACAGGGGAGCGAGCAGTACTTC.

The chain has TRBV6-1 and TRBJ2-7; 9 bases map to TRBD2. Trimming at V came to 4 bases and at J to 5 bases, leaving 9 bases not matched to a gene. Germline V lookup: CDR1 MNHNS, CDR2 SASEGT. The CDR3 is 15 amino acids. Here the CDR3 DNA reads TGTGCCAGCAGTGCGGATCCGGGACTAGCCAACGAGCAGTACTTC. This sequence encodes CASSADPGLANEQYF.

This clone was detected a few times. The rearrangement uses TRBV4-2 and TRBJ1-1; possibly TRBD1 for D (6 bases). Germline V gene sequence: CDR1 LGHNA, CDR2 YNFKEQ. This CDR3 region has 15 residues. V was cut by 4 bases and J by 4 bases, with 16 bases left in between. This CDR3 is CASSLPEGGATEAFF. The CDR3 coding sequence is TGTGCCAGCAGCCTCCCCGAGGGGGGCGCCACTGAAGCTTTCTTT.

This rearrangement joins TRBV7-3 to TRBJ1-1; 10 bases match TRBD1. Trimming cost V 6 bases and J 11 bases; bases outside gene matches: 12. The germline CDR1 and CDR2 sequences are SGHTA and FQGTGA. This CDR3 has 14 amino acids. Written as DNA, the CDR3 is TGTGCCAGCAGTGGTTTAAGACAGGGGGCGCAGGCTTTCTTT. This encodes CASSGLRQGAQAFF.